This record covers a single T cell receptor (beta chain). Antigen specificity is unknown. The data were obtained in a study of CD8+ T cells in alopecia areata. Overall study context: Each day, treated patients took oral tofacitinib twice, at 5 to 10 mg per dose. Severity scoring for treated patients was based on the percentage of affected scalp area.

Study-level results: Researchers reported that TCR sharing among patients proved less clear than in mice, possibly HLA-linked. Numerous expanded lesional clones remained in scalp and blood during tofacitinib.

Regarding treatment: oral pan-JAK inhibitor, 5-10 mg twice daily. Once RNA had been extracted, it was reverse transcribed into cDNA to act as the sequencing template. The repertoire was sequenced with immunoSEQ multiplex PCR; TCRdb's copy has only in-frame clones and lacks some. The sample includes a few hundred thousand clones, approximately 65% seen only once; the top ten take roughly 1.2%. This sequence originates from a human donor with alopecia areata. Sequences were derived from CD4+ T cells sorted from blood, sampled between weeks 43 and 45, from a patient treated with tofacitinib.

The CDR3 protein is CASSQQGADIQYF. The CDR3 DNA sequence: TGCGCCAGCAGCCAACAGGGGGCAGACATTCAGTACTTC. This sequence joins TRBV4-3 and TRBJ2-4; 8 bases agree with TRBD1. CDR1 and CDR2 (germline): LGHNA, YSLEER. The CDR3 length is 13 residues. The ends lost 2 bases at V and 8 bases at J; junction bases unmatched: 2.